In its sample, the clone carrying this T cell receptor beta chain was seen a few times. Its antigen is unidentified. The germline gives CDR1 MDHEN, CDR2 SYDVKM. The CDR3 contains 12 residues. A second roughly 6 to 11 cycle PCR used barcoded and J-beta primers. TCRdb itself ran the 5' RACE reads through MiXCR, one entry per CDR3 protein. The table shows 700,000 or so distinct CDR3 sequences, with 20% to 25% occurring only once. This sample is part of a study of blood T cells in healthy people across ages. General study results and limits: Per million T cells, TCR beta diversity dropped roughly linearly as age increased. Expanded clonotype shifts may have been confounded, as the donors had an unknown CMV status. Naive T cell percentage strongly correlated with TCR beta diversity.

The sequence came from a man in his 70s in good health. The J gene is TRBJ2-5, the V gene TRBV28, with D unclear. The J call may be incorrect, as the DNA end agrees better with TRBJ2-1. Sequenced material: blood. The CDR3 nucleotides are TGTGCCAGCAGTTCACTTCTTCTTGAGCAGTTCTTC. Translating it yields CASSSLLLEQFF.